This T cell receptor (beta chain) was observed in a study of CD8+CD57+ T cells in acquired aplastic anemia. Study as a whole: An average of roughly 3.2 ug of DNA was obtained from sorted CD4+ and CD8+ cells. An average of about 9.8 million reads for CD4+ cells was obtained from healthy donors.

Study-level points and caveats: Patients shared some 30 CD8+ CDR3 sequences with controls. Patients versus controls showed no significant CD8+ Simpson's diversity difference.

Genomic DNA was employed as the template in profiling TCR beta VDJ and CDR3. TCRdb redid the calling of the reads with MiXCR, one entry per CDR3 protein. The sample holds about 42,000 distinct CDR3 sequences; roughly 65% are singletons and the top ten take more than 20%. As for this clonotype: Its antigen is not identified.

This CDR3 has 14 amino acids. The germline V gene encodes CDR1 ENHRY and CDR2 SYGVKD. The J segment lost 0 bases and the V segment lost 4 bases, leaving 1 base of the junction unmatched. Source material: sorted CD4+, CD8+, or CD8+CD57+ T cells (not recorded which) from PBMCs. The V and J genes are TRBV10-3 and TRBJ2-7; TRBD1 agrees at 9 bases. This receptor was taken from a human donor in good health, serving as a control. The DNA of the CDR3 is TGTGCCATCAGTGGGACAGGGGCCTCCTACGAGCAGTACTTC. Amino acids: CAISGTGASYEQYF.